What follows is one TCR beta chain and its context. The antigen is unknown. Assay used: immunoSEQ multiplex PCR; TCRdb lists only in-frame clones, some missing. Of more than 40,000 clones in the sample, roughly 83% are singletons; the top ten hold less than 60%. The data originate from a study of Ad26.COV2.S vaccination and SARS-CoV-2 variants. Study observations and caveats: Among vaccine recipients, spike-specific TCR breadth exceeded that of placebo recipients.

The CDR3 is 14 residues long. Trimming stripped 2 bases from V and 5 bases from J, with 9 bases between. CDR1 KGHSH and CDR2 LQKENI come from the germline V gene. This sample comprised peripheral blood, obtained after recovery from COVID-19. This chain joins TRBV18 and TRBJ1-4; no clear D gene. The receptor's source is a human donor who had recovered from COVID-19. CDR3 sequence (DNA): TGTGCCAGCTCACCAGTCCAGACAAATGAAAAACTGTTTTTT. It codes for CASSPVQTNEKLFF.